These T cell receptor beta chains were read from a single sample in a study of early T cells in non-severe SARS-CoV-2 infection. TCRdb called the 5' RACE reads again in MiXCR, with one record for every CDR3 protein. The sample carries 98,000 or so distinct CDR3 sequences, 9% to 13% recorded once. Sequenced: whole blood. These receptors came from an adult who was a healthcare worker with PCR-confirmed SARS-CoV-2 infection or an uninfected control (not recorded which). CDR3s include the opening cysteine and the closing phenylalanine or tryptophan. Each record gives: J gene, D gene, clone size, V gene, CDR3 DNA, CDR3 protein. A D gene is named only where the DNA matches it firmly. Expanded clones get a size class; other rows say once, few or many, or leave the size out.

>TRBJ1-4|NA|NA|TRBV28
TGTGCCAGCACCCCGGTAGGGATCGGCGATGAAAAACTGTTTTTT
CASTPVGIGDEKLFF
>TRBJ2-1|TRBD2|many|TRBV11-1
TGTGCCAGCAGCTTCACTAGCGGGGGCTACAATGAGCAGTTCTTC
CASSFTSGGYNEQFF
>TRBJ1-1|NA|few|TRBV13
TGTGCCAGCAGTTCGTCCCCGGGGAAGAACACTGAAGCTTTCTTT
CASSSSPGKNTEAFF
>TRBJ1-1|TRBD1|NA|TRBV27
TGTGCCAGCAGTCGAGAGGGGGCCGACACTGAAGCTTTCTTT
CASSREGADTEAFF
>TRBJ2-2|NA|few|TRBV7-2
TGTGCCAGCAGCTTATTGGCGCCCGGGGAGCTGTTTTTT
CASSLLAPGELFF
>TRBJ2-7|NA|few|TRBV29-1
TGCAGCGTTGAGGGGCAGGGTTACGAGCAGTACTTC
CSVEGQGYEQYF
>TRBJ2-5|NA|many|TRBV18
TGTGCCAGCTCACCACCGATAGTTCGGCCTACGGGAGAGACCCAGTACTTC
CASSPPIVRPTGETQYF
>TRBJ2-7|NA|few|TRBV20-1
TGCAGTGCCGATCTGGCCGAGCAGTACTTC
CSADLAEQYF
>TRBJ1-2|NA|few|TRBV15
TGTGCCACCTCAGGTCAACGCGATACAGCGATTGGAGGCTACACCTTC
CATSGQRDTAIGGYTF
>TRBJ1-5|TRBD1|many|TRBV7-2
TGTGCCAGCAGCCCTACCTACAGGGGCATGGGCAATCAGCCCCAGCATTTT
CASSPTYRGMGNQPQHF
>TRBJ2-1|NA|many|TRBV11-3
TGTGCCAGCAGCTCCCAAACAGGCCCCCACTCGAGCTCCTACAATGAGCAGTTCTTC
CASSSQTGPHSSSYNEQFF
>TRBJ2-2|TRBD1|NA|TRBV29-1
TGCAGCGTTGAGGGGACAGTGAATGGCGGGGAGCTGTTTTTT
CSVEGTVNGGELFF
>TRBJ1-1|NA|many|TRBV7-6
TGTGCCAGCAGCTTCCTTGGTGGTGGCACTGAAGCTTTCTTT
CASSFLGGGTEAFF
>TRBJ2-7|NA|NA|TRBV5-4
TGTGCCAGCAGCTCACCCTCACGAACAGCTACCTTCGGCGAGCAGTACTTC
CASSSPSRTATFGEQYF
>TRBJ2-7|NA|NA|TRBV2
TGTGCCAGCAGGGGTTCATACGAGCAGTACTTC
CASRGSYEQYF
>TRBJ2-3|TRBD2|few|TRBV5-8
TGTGCCAGCAGCTTGAGGGGACTAGCGGGAGCAGATACGCAGTATTTT
CASSLRGLAGADTQYF
>TRBJ1-5|TRBD1|NA|TRBV19
TGTGCCAGTTCGCCGGGACAGGGCAGGCGTCAGCCCCAGCATTTT
CASSPGQGRRQPQHF
>TRBJ1-1|NA|few|TRBV29-1
TGCAGCGTTGATTCGGCCGTTGAAGCTTTCTTT
CSVDSAVEAFF
>TRBJ1-1|NA|many|TRBV7-9
TGTGCCAGCACCCCGAAGACTGAAGCTTTCTTT
CASTPKTEAFF
>TRBJ1-2|TRBD1|few|TRBV9
TGTGCCAGCAGCTCGGTTCAGGGGGTCTATGGCTACACCTTC
CASSSVQGVYGYTF
>TRBJ2-4|NA|few|TRBV29-1
TGCAGCGTTGAGGGCGGGAAAAACATTCAGTACTTC
CSVEGGKNIQYF
>TRBJ2-2|TRBD1|NA|TRBV28
TGTGCCAGCAGGCCCGGGACAGCCACCGGGGAGCTGTTTTTT
CASRPGTATGELFF
>TRBJ2-4|NA|NA|TRBV12-3/TRBV12-4
TGTGCCAGCAGTTCCCGGGGAGTCAAAAACATTCAGTACTTC
CASSSRGVKNIQYF
>TRBJ1-3|NA|NA|TRBV11-3
TGTGCCAGCAGCTTTGAGGGAAACACCATATATTTT
CASSFEGNTIYF
>TRBJ2-7|NA|many|TRBV29-1
TGCAGCGTTGAAGGGGACGGCAGTACCTACGAGCAGTACTTC
CSVEGDGSTYEQYF
>TRBJ2-3|TRBD2|few|TRBV6-6
TGTGCCAGCAGTCCTCAGCTAGCGGAGGCGCAGTATTTT
CASSPQLAEAQYF
>TRBJ2-7|NA|few|TRBV28
TGTGCCAGCATGGAAGGGAACGTCCACGAGCAGTACTTC
CASMEGNVHEQYF
>TRBJ2-1|NA|few|TRBV7-2
TGTGCCAGCAGCTTACTCCACCTGTTTGTCTACAATGAGCAGTTCTTC
CASSLLHLFVYNEQFF
>TRBJ1-2|NA|few|TRBV9
TGTGCCAGCAGCCCAGCGGACAAGTCCTATGGCTACACCTTC
CASSPADKSYGYTF
>TRBJ2-3|TRBD1|NA|TRBV6-5
TGTGCCAGCAGAAGATGGACAGGGGGAACAGATACGCAGTATTTT
CASRRWTGGTDTQYF
>TRBJ2-2|TRBD1|NA|TRBV24-1
TGTGCCACCAGCTCCGGGACAGGACCACCGTTCACCGGGGAGCTGTTTTTT
CATSSGTGPPFTGELFF
>TRBJ1-2|NA|NA|TRBV29-1
TGCAGCGTTGTTGGCAGCGGCTATGGCTACACCTTC
CSVVGSGYGYTF
>TRBJ1-2|NA|many|TRBV28
TGTGCCAGCAGTTTTCGGGCAGGGTGGGGCTACACCTTC
CASSFRAGWGYTF
>TRBJ2-2|NA|NA|TRBV6-5
TGTGCCAGCAGTTGGGACACCGACACCGGGGAGCTGTTTTTT
CASSWDTDTGELFF
>TRBJ2-5|TRBD1|few|TRBV4-1
TGCGCCAGCAGCCAAGACCCGCCTACGACAGGGGAGACCCAGTACTTC
CASSQDPPTTGETQYF
>TRBJ1-1|NA|many|TRBV13
TGTGCCAGCAGCTTTTCAAACGAGATGAACACTGAAGCTTTCTTT
CASSFSNEMNTEAFF
>TRBJ2-5|NA|NA|TRBV11-3
TGTGCCAGCAGCTTAGGGGATTATGCAGGGTCCGAGACCCAGTACTTC
CASSLGDYAGSETQYF
>TRBJ2-7|NA|NA|TRBV3-1
TGTGCCAGCAGCCGGGGGGACACATTATACGAGCAGTACTTC
CASSRGDTLYEQYF
>TRBJ2-2|TRBD1|many|TRBV4-2
TGTGCCAGCAGCCGAAGCGGACAGGGGGTAACCGGGGAGCTGTTTTTT
CASSRSGQGVTGELFF
>TRBJ2-1|NA|NA|TRBV5-4
TGTGCCAGCAGCTTCCCGAGCGGAAGCTCCTACAATGAGCAGTTCTTC
CASSFPSGSSYNEQFF
>TRBJ1-5|TRBD1|few|TRBV12-3/TRBV12-4
TGTGCCAGCAGTTCGACAGGGGGGACAGGCAATCAGCCCCAGCATTTT
CASSSTGGTGNQPQHF
>TRBJ2-7|NA|many|TRBV20-1
TGCAGTGCTAGAGAAGGGGGGAGACCCTCCTACGAGCAGTACTTC
CSAREGGRPSYEQYF
>TRBJ1-2|NA|NA|TRBV6-2/TRBV6-3
TGTGCCAGCATCCCAGGTGGGGGGCGATTCTATGGCTACACCTTC
CASIPGGGRFYGYTF
>TRBJ2-7|NA|few|TRBV2
TGTGCCAGCAGTGACTACAAAACGAAACCCTACGAGCAGTACTTC
CASSDYKTKPYEQYF
>TRBJ2-7|TRBD1|NA|TRBV6-6
TGTGCCAGCAGTTACTCGGGGACAGGGAGAAACGAGCAGTACTTC
CASSYSGTGRNEQYF
>TRBJ2-3|NA|many|TRBV5-1
TGCGCCAGCAGCTTGGCCGGGGAGGATACGCAGTATTTT
CASSLAGEDTQYF
>TRBJ1-1|NA|NA|TRBV6-5
TGTGCCAGCAGGCAACAGGGAACGGGGAACACTGAAGCTTTCTTT
CASRQQGTGNTEAFF
>TRBJ1-1|NA|NA|TRBV29-1
TGCAGCGTTACCTTGGACGGTCGCGCTGAAGCTTTCTTT
CSVTLDGRAEAFF
>TRBJ2-7|TRBD2|NA|TRBV5-4
TGTGCCAGCAGCCCCGGGAGGGCCTACGAGCAGTACTTC
CASSPGRAYEQYF
>TRBJ2-1|NA|few|TRBV21-1
TGTGCCAGCAGCAAAGATGGCGGGAGGCCTTACAATGAGCAGTTCTTC
CASSKDGGRPYNEQFF
>TRBJ2-7|TRBD2|NA|TRBV30
TGTGCCTGGAGGCCCCGAACTAGCGGGAGGGCCCACGAGCAGTACTTC
CAWRPRTSGRAHEQYF
>TRBJ2-7|TRBD2|many|TRBV28
TGTGCCAGCAGCCTGAGCGGGGGAGGCTACGAGCAGTACTTC
CASSLSGGGYEQYF
>TRBJ2-2|NA|NA|TRBV2
TGTGCCAGCAAGGGGGTCCTAGCGAGCACCGGGGAGCTGTTTTTT
CASKGVLASTGELFF
>TRBJ2-4|TRBD1|NA|TRBV7-2
TGTGCCAGCAGCTCACCGGGACAGCTAGCCAAAAACATTCAGTACTTC
CASSSPGQLAKNIQYF
>TRBJ2-1|NA|NA|TRBV21-1
TGTGCCAGCAGCAAAATGGGGGGACAGGGTTTCTGTGAGCAGTTCTTC
CASSKMGGQGFCEQFF